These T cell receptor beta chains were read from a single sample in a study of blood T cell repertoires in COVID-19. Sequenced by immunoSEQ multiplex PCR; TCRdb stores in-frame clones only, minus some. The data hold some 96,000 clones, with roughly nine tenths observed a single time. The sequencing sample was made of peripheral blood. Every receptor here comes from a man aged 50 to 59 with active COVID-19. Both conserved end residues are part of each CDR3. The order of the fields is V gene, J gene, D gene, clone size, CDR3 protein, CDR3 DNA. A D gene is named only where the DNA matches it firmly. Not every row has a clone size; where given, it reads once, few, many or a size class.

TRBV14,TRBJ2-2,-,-,CASSQAPLTHWETGELFF,TGTGCCAGCAGCCAAGCCCCACTCACACACTGGGAGACCGGGGAGCTGTTTTTT
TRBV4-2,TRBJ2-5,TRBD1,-,CASSQVAGGSQETQYF,TGTGCCAGCAGCCAAGTTGCAGGGGGATCGCAAGAGACCCAGTACTTC
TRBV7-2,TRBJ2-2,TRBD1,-,CASSLGLGQGRSGELFF,TGTGCCAGCAGCTTAGGTTTGGGACAGGGAAGGAGCGGGGAGCTGTTTTTT
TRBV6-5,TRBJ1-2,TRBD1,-,CASRGTGHLWDYTF,TGTGCCAGCAGGGGGACAGGGCACTTATGGGACTACACCTTC
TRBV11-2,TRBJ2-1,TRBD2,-,CASSLMRGRNNEQFF,TGTGCCAGCAGCTTAATGCGGGGGAGGAACAATGAGCAGTTCTTC
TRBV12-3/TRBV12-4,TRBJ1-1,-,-,CASSLGGTTEAFF,TGTGCCAGCAGTTTAGGGGGGACAACTGAAGCTTTCTTT
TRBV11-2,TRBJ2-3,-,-,CASSLVLATPDTQYF,TGTGCCAGCAGCTTAGTCCTAGCCACCCCGGATACGCAGTATTTT
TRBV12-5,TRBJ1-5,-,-,CASGLVLWGGLNQPQHF,TGTGCTAGTGGTTTGGTACTATGGGGAGGACTGAATCAGCCCCAGCATTTT
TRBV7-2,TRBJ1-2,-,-,CARQGFKPF,TGTGCCAGACAGGGTTTCAAGCCCTTC
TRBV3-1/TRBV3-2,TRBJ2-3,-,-,CASSPERDTQYF,TGTGCCAGCAGCCCGGAGCGGGATACGCAGTATTTT
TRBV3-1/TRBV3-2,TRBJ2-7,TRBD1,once,CASSLQQGDRYEQYF,TGTGCCAGCAGCCTACAACAGGGGGATCGGTACGAGCAGTACTTC
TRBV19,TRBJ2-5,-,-,CASSIYGGRDGETQYF,TGTGCCAGTAGTATATATGGGGGGAGAGACGGAGAGACCCAGTACTTC
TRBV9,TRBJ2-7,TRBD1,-,CASSVGTGAPYEQYF,TGTGCCAGCAGCGTAGGGACAGGGGCCCCCTACGAGCAGTACTTC
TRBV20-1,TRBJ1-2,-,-,CSASQSQSYGYTF,TGCAGTGCTAGTCAGTCTCAGTCCTATGGCTACACCTTC
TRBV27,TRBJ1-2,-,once,CASLPQGTPYSGGYTF,TGTGCCAGCTTACCTCAGGGTACTCCTTATTCGGGTGGCTACACCTTC
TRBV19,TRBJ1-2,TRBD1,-,CASSDRLGQGFFGYTF,TGTGCCAGTAGTGATAGATTGGGACAGGGATTCTTCGGCTACACCTTC
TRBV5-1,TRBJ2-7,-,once,CASSRLHGRTGTYEQYF,TGCGCCAGCAGCCGTCTTCACGGAAGGACGGGGACCTACGAGCAGTACTTC
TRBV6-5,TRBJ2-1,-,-,CASSSVYNEQFF,TGTGCCAGCAGTTCTGTGTACAATGAGCAGTTCTTC
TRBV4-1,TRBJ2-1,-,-,CASSDGRGSYNEQFF,TGCGCCAGCAGCGATGGACGGGGGTCCTACAATGAGCAGTTCTTC
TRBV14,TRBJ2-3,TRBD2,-,CASSRTSGGANTQYF,TGTGCCAGCAGCCGTACTAGCGGGGGGGCAAATACGCAGTATTTT
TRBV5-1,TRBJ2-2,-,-,CASSLGPLVGGTGELFF,TGCGCCAGCAGCTTGGGGCCCCTAGTCGGAGGCACCGGGGAGCTGTTTTTT
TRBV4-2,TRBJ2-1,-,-,CASSQDSGLPYNEQFF,TGTGCCAGCAGCCAAGATTCGGGACTTCCTTACAATGAGCAGTTCTTC
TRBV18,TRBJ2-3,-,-,CASSPGAASTDTQYF,TGTGCCAGCTCACCAGGGGCAGCTAGCACAGATACGCAGTATTTT
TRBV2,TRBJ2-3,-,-,CASSEVRLYTDTQYF,TGTGCCAGCAGTGAGGTCAGGCTGTACACAGATACGCAGTATTTT
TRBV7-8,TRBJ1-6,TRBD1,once,CASRRDRGGESPLHF,TGTGCCAGCAGAAGAGACAGGGGTGGTGAATCACCCCTCCACTTT
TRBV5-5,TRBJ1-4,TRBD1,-,CASSFKGTGSRHNEKLFF,TGTGCCAGCAGCTTTAAAGGGACAGGGTCAAGGCATAATGAAAAACTGTTTTTT
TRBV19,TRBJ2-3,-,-,CASSVTGSGTDTQYF,TGTGCCAGTAGTGTTACAGGGTCGGGCACAGATACGCAGTATTTT
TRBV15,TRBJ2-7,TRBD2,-,CATSRGLAGGFYEQYF,TGTGCCACCAGCAGAGGACTAGCGGGGGGGTTCTACGAGCAGTACTTC
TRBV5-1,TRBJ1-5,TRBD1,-,CASSLTGAQVGQPQHF,TGCGCCAGCAGCTTGACAGGGGCGCAGGTGGGTCAGCCCCAGCATTTT
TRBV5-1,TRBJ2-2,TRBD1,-,CASSATGENTGELFF,TGCGCCAGCAGCGCCACAGGGGAGAACACCGGGGAGCTGTTTTTT
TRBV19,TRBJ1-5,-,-,CASSPLVVSNQPQHF,TGTGCCAGTAGTCCACTTGTGGTTAGCAATCAGCCCCAGCATTTT
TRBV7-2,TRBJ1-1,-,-,CASSFPGHHTEAFF,TGTGCCAGCAGCTTCCCGGGACATCACACTGAAGCTTTCTTT
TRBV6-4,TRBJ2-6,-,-,CASSSPEDPLSGANVLTF,TGTGCCAGCAGCTCCCCGGAGGACCCCCTCTCTGGGGCCAACGTCCTGACTTTC
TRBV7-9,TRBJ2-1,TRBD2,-,CASSLLSGRRSSYNEQFF,TGTGCCAGCAGCTTGTTAAGCGGGAGGAGGAGCTCCTACAATGAGCAGTTCTTC
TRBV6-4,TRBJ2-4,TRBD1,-,CASRGDNRQGAGEAKNIQYF,TGTGCCAGCAGAGGGGATAACAGGCAGGGGGCAGGGGAAGCCAAAAACATTCAGTACTTC
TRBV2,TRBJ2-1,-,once,CASHLRARDEQFF,TGTGCCTCGCACCTGCGGGCGCGGGATGAGCAGTTCTTC
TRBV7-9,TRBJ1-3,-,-,CASSRWTFSGNTIYF,TGTGCCAGCAGCCGGTGGACTTTCTCTGGAAACACCATATATTTT
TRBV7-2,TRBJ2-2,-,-,CASSLGPSTGELFF,TGTGCCAGCAGCTTAGGTCCTTCCACCGGGGAGCTGTTTTTT
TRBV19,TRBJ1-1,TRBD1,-,CASTIGQGVRGNTEAFF,TGTGCCAGTACCATCGGACAGGGGGTGAGAGGCAACACTGAAGCTTTCTTT
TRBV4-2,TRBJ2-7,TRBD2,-,CASSLGLAGGYEQYF,TGTGCCAGCAGCCTGGGACTAGCGGGGGGTTACGAGCAGTACTTC
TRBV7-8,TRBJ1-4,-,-,CASSHRTGRDNEKLFF,TGTGCCAGCAGCCATAGAACGGGGAGGGATAATGAAAAACTGTTTTTT
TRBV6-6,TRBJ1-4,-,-,CASSYTDLQGAKLFF,TGTGCCAGCAGTTATACAGATCTTCAGGGTGCAAAACTGTTTTTT